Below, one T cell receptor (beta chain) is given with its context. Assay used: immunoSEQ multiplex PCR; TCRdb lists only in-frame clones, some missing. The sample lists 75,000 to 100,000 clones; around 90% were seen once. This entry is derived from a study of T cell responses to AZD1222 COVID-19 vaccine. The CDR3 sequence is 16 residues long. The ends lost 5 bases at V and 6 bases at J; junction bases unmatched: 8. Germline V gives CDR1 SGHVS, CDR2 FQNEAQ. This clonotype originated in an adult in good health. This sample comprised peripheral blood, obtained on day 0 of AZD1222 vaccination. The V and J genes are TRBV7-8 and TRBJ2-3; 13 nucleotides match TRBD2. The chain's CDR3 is CASSARTSGSRDTQYF. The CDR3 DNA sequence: TGTGCCAGCAGCGCCCGGACTAGCGGGAGTAGGGATACGCAGTATTTT.